This T cell receptor (beta chain) derives from a study of cytomegalovirus exposure and HLA in healthy donors. General study results and limits: Common viral pathogens were later found to be apparently linked to several of the most significant clusters.

On this clone: Its specificity is not known.

Germline values: CDR1 MNHNY, CDR2 SVGAGI (reference sequence). This CDR3 is built from 14 residues. Trimming at V came to 7 bases and at J to 6 bases, leaving 8 bases not matched to a gene. The PCR employed 60 Vbeta primers together with 13 Jbeta primers. Only in-frame clones appear in the TCRdb table, and some are missing; sequencing was by immunoSEQ multiplex PCR. This repertoire shows about 41,000 clones, about 85% found once; its top ten account for roughly 2.5%. The V call is TRBV6-6, the J call TRBJ2-2; 7 positions match TRBD2. This receptor was taken from a man aged 45-60 years in good health and CMV-seronegative. Material for sequencing was PBMCs. The CDR3 DNA follows: TGTGCCAGCATCACACACGGGGGGTCCGGGGAGCTGTTTTTT. Amino acid sequence: CASITHGGSGELFF.